The clone carrying this TCR beta chain was detected ten times or more. Antigen unknown. Via MiXCR, TCRdb re-called the multiplex PCR reads, giving one row per CDR3 protein. The repertoire consists of approximately 190,000 distinct CDR3 sequences, with roughly 31% occurring once and the leading ten covering 4% to 4.5%. Samples came from axillary lymph nodes draining the breast cancer. The data are from a study of breast tumors, draining lymph nodes, adjacent tissues. Germline V gives CDR1 SEHNR, CDR2 FQNEAQ (reference sequence). The CDR3 is 15 residues long. With V trimmed by 5 bases and J by 7 bases, 5 bases remained unmatched. Study-level findings and limits: That most tumor T cells come from lymph nodes remained unproven. Luminal-like breast cancer showed significantly greater tumor-nontumor repertoire similarity than basal-like breast cancer did. Compared with lymph nodes, tumors were less diverse; compared with nontumor tissue, more. The data were judged consistent with most tumor T cells coming from lymph node and expanding in tumor.

Sequencing was carried out using axillary lymph node tissue. The chain has TRBV7-9 and TRBJ2-1; 13 bases fit TRBD2. The source is a female donor with breast cancer. Some clones in this sample may be carry-over from other donors' samples. The CDR3 spells CASSLTSGRINEQFF. The CDR3, as DNA: TGTGCCAGCAGCCTGACTAGCGGGAGGATTAATGAGCAGTTCTTC.